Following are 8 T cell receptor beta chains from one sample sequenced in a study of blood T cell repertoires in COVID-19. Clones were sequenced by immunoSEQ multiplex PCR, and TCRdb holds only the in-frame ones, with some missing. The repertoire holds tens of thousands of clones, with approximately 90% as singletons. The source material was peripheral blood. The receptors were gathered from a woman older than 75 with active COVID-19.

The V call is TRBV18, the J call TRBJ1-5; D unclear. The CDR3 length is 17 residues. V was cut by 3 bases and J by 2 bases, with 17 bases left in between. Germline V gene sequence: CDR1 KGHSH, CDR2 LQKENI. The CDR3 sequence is CASSPINPLVGNQPQHF. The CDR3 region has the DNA TGTGCCAGCTCACCCATCAATCCGTTAGTTGGCAATCAGCCCCAGCATTTT.

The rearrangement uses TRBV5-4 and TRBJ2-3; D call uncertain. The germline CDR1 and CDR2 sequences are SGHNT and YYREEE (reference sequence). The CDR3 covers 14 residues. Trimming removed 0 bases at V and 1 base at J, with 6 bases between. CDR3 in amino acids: CASSLDRGTDTQYF. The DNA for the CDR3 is TGTGCCAGCAGCTTGGATAGAGGCACAGATACGCAGTATTTT.

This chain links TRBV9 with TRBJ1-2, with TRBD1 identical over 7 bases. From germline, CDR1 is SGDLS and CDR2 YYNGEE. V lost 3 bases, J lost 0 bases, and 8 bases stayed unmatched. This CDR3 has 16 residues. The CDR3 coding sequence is TGTGCCAGCAGCGCCAACCCTGGGACAGCTAACTATGGCTACACCTTC. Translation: CASSANPGTANYGYTF.

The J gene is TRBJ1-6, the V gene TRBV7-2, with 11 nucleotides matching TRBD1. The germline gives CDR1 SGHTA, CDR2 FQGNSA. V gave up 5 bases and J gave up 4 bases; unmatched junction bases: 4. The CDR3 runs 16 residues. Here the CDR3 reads CASSQGTGGYNSPLHF. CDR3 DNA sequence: TGTGCCAGCAGCCAAGGGACAGGGGGTTATAATTCACCCCTCCACTTT.

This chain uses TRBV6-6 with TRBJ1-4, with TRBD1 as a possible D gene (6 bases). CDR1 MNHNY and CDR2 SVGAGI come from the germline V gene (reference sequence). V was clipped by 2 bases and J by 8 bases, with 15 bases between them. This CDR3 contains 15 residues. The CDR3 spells CASSYPTDRSEKLFF. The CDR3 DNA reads TGTGCCAGCAGTTACCCGACGGACAGAAGCGAAAAACTGTTTTTT.

CDR3 in DNA: TGTGCCAGTAGTATAACCGGGACAGCTGGAAACACCATATATTTT. As protein: CASSITGTAGNTIYF. This chain links TRBV19 with TRBJ1-3; 7 bases align to TRBD1. In germline, CDR1 is LNHDA, CDR2 SQIVND (reference sequence). The CDR3 consists of 15 residues. V was clipped by 2 bases and J by 2 bases; unmatched bases: 3.

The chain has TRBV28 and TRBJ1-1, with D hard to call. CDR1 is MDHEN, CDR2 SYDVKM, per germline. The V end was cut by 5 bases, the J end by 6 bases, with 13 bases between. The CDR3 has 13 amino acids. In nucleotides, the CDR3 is TGTGCCAGCAGTCTAAGGGAGCACCCTGAAGCTTTCTTT. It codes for CASSLREHPEAFF. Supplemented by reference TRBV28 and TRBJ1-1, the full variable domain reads DVKVTQSSRYLVKRTGEKVFLECVQDMDHENMFWYRQDPGLGLRLIYFSYDVKMKEKGDIPEGYSVSREKKERFSLILESASTNQTSMYLCASSLREHPEAFFGQGTRLTVV.

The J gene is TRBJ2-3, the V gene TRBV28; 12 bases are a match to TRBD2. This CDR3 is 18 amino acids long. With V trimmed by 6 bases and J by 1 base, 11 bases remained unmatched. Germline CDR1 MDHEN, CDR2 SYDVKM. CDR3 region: CASSRPSGRALGTDTQYF. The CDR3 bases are TGTGCCAGCAGCCGACCTAGCGGGAGGGCCCTCGGCACAGATACGCAGTATTTT.